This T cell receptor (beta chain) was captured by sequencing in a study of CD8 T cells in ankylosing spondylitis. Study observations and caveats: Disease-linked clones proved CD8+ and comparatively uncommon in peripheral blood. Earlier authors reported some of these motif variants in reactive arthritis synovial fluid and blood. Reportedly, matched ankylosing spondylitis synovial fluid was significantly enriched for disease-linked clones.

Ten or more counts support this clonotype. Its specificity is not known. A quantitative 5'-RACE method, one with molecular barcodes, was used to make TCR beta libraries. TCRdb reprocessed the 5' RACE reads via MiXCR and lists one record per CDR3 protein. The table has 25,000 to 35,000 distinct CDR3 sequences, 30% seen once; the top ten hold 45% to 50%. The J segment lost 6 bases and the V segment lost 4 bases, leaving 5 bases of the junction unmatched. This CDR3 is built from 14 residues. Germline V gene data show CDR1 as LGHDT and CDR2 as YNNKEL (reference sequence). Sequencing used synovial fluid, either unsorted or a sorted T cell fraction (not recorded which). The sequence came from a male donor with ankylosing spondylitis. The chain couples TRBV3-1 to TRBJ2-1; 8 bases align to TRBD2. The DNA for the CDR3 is TGTGCCAGCAGCCCGGGGACTAGTTTCAATGAGCAGTTCTTC. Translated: CASSPGTSFNEQFF.